The source of this TCR beta chain is a study of technical replicates of blood from a handful of donors. This table comes from immunoSEQ multiplex PCR, and its TCRdb copy is limited to in-frame clones, with some not included. The sample has some 87,000 clones, approximately 91% seen once. Germline values: CDR1 LGHNA, CDR2 YSLEER. With V trimmed by 4 bases and J by 2 bases, 11 bases remained unmatched. The CDR3 runs to 18 residues. The source material was T cells isolated from PBMCs. The rearrangement uses TRBV4-3 and TRBJ2-7; 13 bases match TRBD2. The clonotype comes from a human donor in good health. The CDR3 DNA is TGCGCCAGCAGCCCCTCTCGGACTAGCGGGAGAAGGCCCTACGAGCAGTACTTC. Its protein product is CASSPSRTSGRRPYEQYF.